The TCR beta chain under discussion was sequenced for a study of OX40 agonist ivuxolimab in advanced cancers. For the study at large: Prior checkpoint blockade (anti-PD-1, anti-PD-L1 or anti-CTLA-4) was permitted; over 30% had it.

Blood sampling took place at baseline, cycle 4 day 1, and cycle 7 day 1. With regard to this clone: Its antigen is as yet unknown.

Study-wide results and limits: Expanded clones were, on average, more numerous among CD8+ T cells than CD4+.

Using immunoSEQ multiplex PCR, the repertoire was profiled, and TCRdb retains in-frame clones only, with some absent. The sample holds roughly 35,000 clones, around 80% seen once. The CDR3 sequence is 12 residues long. Trimming shortened V by 1 base and J by 15 bases, and 13 bases separated the two germline ends. Looked up from germline, CDR1 is MGHRA and CDR2 is YSYEKL. The V and J genes are TRBV4-1 and TRBJ2-1; D may be TRBD1 or TRBD2 (6 bases each). The sample consisted of CD4+ or CD8+ T cells sorted from blood, taken in a trial of the OX40 agonist ivuxolimab. This TCR was sampled from an adult with an advanced solid tumor such as melanoma, head and neck, liver or kidney cancer. CDR3 residues: CASSQAEGDPFF. CDR3 nucleotides: TGCGCCAGCAGCCAAGCGGAGGGGGATCCGTTCTTC.